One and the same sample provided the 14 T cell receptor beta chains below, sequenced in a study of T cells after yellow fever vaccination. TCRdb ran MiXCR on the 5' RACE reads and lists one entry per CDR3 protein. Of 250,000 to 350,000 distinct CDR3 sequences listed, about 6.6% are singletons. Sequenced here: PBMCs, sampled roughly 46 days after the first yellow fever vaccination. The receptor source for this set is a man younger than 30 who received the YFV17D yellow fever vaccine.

CDR3 in DNA: TGTGCCAGCAGTGGGGGCCTCGAGCAGTACGTC. As protein: CASSGGLEQYV. This sequence joins TRBV28 and TRBJ2-7, with D perhaps matching TRBD1 (6 bases). Germline V gene data show CDR1 as MDHEN and CDR2 as SYDVKM. V was shortened by 5 bases and J by 6 bases, with 8 bases between the two germline ends. This CDR3 spans 11 amino acids.

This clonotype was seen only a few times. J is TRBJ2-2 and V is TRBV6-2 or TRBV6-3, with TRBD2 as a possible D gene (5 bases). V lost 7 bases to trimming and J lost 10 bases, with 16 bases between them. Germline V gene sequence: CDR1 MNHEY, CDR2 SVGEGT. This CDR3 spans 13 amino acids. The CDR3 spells CASNRMGDVELFF. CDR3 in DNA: TGTGCCAGCAATAGGATGGGAGACGTGGAGCTGTTTTTT.

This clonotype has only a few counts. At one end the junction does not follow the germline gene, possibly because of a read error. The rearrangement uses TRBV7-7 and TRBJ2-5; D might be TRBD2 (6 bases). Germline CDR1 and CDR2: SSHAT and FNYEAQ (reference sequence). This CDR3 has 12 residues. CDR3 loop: CASSLDRDLLYF. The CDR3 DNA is TGTGCTAGCAGCTTAGATAGGGACTTACTGTACTTC.

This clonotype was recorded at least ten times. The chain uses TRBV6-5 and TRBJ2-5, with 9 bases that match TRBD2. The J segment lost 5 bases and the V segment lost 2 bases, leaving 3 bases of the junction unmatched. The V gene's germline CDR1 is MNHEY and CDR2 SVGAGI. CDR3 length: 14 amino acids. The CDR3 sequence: CASSYGTSWETQYF. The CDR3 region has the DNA TGTGCCAGCAGTTACGGGACTAGCTGGGAGACCCAGTACTTC.

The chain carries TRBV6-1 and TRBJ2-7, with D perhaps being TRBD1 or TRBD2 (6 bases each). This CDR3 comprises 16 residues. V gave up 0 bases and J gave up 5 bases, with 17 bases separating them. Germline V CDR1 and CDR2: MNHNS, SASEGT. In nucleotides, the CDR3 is TGTGCCAGCAGTGAAGCGGCCGGGCTGAGGGGGGACGAGCAGTACGTC. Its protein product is CASSEAAGLRGDEQYV.

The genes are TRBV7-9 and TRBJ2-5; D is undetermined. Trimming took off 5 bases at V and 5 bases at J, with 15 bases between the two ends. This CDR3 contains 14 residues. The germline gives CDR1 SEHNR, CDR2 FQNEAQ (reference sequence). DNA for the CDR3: TGTGCCAGCAGCCCGATAGGTGGAATGGAGACCCAGTACTTC. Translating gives CASSPIGGMETQYF.

Written as DNA, the CDR3 is TGTGCCACCAGCACCCGGGACTTCGAGACCCAGTACTTC. It encodes CATSTRDFETQYF. The chain employs TRBV15 and TRBJ2-5; D may be TRBD2 (6 bases). Trimming stripped 4 bases from V and 5 bases from J, with 11 bases between. CDR3 length: 13 residues. CDR1 is LNHNV and CDR2 is YYDKDF in the germline V gene (reference sequence).

This chain's CDR3 is CASSYRDVVDTQYF. CDR3 nucleotide sequence: TGTGCCAGCAGTTACCGGGACGTCGTAGATACGCAGTATTTT. The V call is TRBV6-5, the J call TRBJ2-3; D tentatively reads TRBD1 or TRBD2 (5 bases each). The CDR3 sequence is 14 residues long. V lost 2 bases and J 5 bases, leaving 11 bases between the germline ends. Germline assignment: CDR1 MNHEY and CDR2 SVGAGI.

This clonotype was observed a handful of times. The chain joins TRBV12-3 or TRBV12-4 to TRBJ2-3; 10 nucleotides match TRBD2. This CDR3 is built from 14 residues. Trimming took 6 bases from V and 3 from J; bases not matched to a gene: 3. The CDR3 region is CASRSGGATDTQYF. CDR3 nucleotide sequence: TGTGCCAGCAGAAGCGGGGGGGCGACAGATACGCAGTATTTT.

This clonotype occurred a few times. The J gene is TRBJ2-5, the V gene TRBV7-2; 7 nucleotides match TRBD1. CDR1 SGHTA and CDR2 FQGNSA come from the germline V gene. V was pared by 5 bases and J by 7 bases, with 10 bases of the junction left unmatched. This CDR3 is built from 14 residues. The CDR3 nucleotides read TGTGCCAGCAGCCATGGACAGGCGAAAGGGACCCAGTACTTC. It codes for CASSHGQAKGTQYF.

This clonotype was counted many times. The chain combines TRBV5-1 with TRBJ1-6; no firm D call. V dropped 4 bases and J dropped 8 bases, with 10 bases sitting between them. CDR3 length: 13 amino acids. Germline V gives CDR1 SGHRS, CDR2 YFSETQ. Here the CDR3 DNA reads TGCGCCAGCAGCGCCACAGAGGATTCACCCCTCCACTTT. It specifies CASSATEDSPLHF.

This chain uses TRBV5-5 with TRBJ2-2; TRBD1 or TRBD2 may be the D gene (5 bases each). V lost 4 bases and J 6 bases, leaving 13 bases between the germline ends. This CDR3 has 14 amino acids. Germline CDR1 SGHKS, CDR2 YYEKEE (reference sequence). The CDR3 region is CASSPGTRSGELFF. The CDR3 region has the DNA TGTGCCAGCAGCCCTGGGACCCGCTCCGGGGAGCTGTTTTTT. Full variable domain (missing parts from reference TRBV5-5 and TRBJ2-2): DAGVTQSPTHLIKTRGQQVTLRCSPISGHKSVSWYQQVLGQGPQFIFQYYEKEERGRGNFPDRFSARQFPNYSSELNVNALLLGDSALYLCASSPGTRSGELFFGEGSRLTVL.

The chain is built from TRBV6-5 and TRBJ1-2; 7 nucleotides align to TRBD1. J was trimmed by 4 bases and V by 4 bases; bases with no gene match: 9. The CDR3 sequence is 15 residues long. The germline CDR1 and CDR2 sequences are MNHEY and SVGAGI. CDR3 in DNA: TGTGCCAGCAGTTTCCCCGCGGGACAGTTCTATGGCTACACCTTC. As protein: CASSFPAGQFYGYTF.

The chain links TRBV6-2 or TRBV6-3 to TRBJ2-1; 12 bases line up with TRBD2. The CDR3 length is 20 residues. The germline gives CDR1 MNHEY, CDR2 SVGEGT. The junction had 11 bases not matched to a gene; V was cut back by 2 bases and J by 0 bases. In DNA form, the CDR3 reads TGTGCCAGCAGTTACATGACTAGCGGGGGCCGAGCCTTCTCCTACAATGAGCAGTTCTTC. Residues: CASSYMTSGGRAFSYNEQFF.